Given below is one T cell receptor (beta chain) in context. Sequenced by immunoSEQ multiplex PCR; TCRdb stores in-frame clones only, minus some. This sample has more than 150,000 clones, with about 90% found just once. The CDR3 has 16 amino acids. Trimming shortened V by 3 bases and J by 6 bases, and 17 bases separated the two germline ends. In germline, CDR1 is SGHAT, CDR2 FQNNGV. The data were taken from a study of T cell responses to AZD1222 COVID-19 vaccine. The V gene is TRBV11-2, the J gene TRBJ2-2; the D gene could be TRBD1 or TRBD2 (5 bases each). The TCR sequence derives from an adult who received the AZD1222 COVID-19 vaccine. The specimen comprised peripheral blood, sampled 28 days after the second AZD1222 dose. In nucleotides, the CDR3 is TGTGCCAGCAGCTTCCGGACCCCCCGGGGCCCCGGGGAGCTGTTTTTT. This gives the protein CASSFRTPRGPGELFF.